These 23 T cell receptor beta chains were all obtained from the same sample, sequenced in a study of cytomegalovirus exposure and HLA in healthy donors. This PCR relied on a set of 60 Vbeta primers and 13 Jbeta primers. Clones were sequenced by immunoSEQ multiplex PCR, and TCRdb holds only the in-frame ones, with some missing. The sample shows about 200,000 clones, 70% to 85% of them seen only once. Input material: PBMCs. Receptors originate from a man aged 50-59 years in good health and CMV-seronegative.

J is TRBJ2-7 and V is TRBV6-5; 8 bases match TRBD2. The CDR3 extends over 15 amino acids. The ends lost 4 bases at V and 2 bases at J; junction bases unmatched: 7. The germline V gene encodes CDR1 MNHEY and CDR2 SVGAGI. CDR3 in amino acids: CASSSLAGLTYEQYF. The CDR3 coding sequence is TGTGCCAGCAGTTCTTTAGCGGGATTAACCTACGAGCAGTACTTC.

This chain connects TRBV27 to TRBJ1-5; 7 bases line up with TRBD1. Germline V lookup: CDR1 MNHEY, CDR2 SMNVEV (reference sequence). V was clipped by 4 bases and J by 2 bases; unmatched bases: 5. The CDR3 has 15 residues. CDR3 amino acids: CASSSRQGGNQPQHF. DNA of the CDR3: TGTGCCAGCAGTTCGCGACAGGGCGGCAATCAGCCCCAGCATTTT.

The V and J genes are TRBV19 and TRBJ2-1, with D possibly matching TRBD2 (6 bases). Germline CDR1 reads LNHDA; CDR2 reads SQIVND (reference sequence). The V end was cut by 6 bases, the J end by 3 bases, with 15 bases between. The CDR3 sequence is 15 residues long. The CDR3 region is CASRPTSLGYNEQFF. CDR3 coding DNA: TGTGCCAGTAGGCCGACTAGTCTAGGCTACAATGAGCAGTTCTTC.

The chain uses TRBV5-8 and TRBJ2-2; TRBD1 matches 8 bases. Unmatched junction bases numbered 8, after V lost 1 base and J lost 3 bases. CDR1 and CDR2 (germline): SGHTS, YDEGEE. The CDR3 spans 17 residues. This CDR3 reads CASSLQSGTGYTGELFF. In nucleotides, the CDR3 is TGTGCCAGCAGCTTGCAATCCGGGACAGGTTACACCGGGGAGCTGTTTTTT.

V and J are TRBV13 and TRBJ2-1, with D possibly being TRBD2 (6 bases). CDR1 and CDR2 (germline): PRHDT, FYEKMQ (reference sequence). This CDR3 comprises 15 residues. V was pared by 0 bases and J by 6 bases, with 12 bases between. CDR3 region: CASSLGRGLGNEQFF. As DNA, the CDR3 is TGTGCCAGCAGCTTAGGCCGGGGACTCGGCAATGAGCAGTTCTTC.

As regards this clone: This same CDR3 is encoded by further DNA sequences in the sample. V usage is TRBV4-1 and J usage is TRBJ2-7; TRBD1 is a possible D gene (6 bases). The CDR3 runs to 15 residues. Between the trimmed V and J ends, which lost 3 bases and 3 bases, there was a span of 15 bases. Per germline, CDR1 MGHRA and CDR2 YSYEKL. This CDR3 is CASSQGQGPLYEQYF. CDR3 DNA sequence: TGCGCCAGCAGCCAGGGGCAGGGGCCTCTCTACGAGCAGTACTTC.

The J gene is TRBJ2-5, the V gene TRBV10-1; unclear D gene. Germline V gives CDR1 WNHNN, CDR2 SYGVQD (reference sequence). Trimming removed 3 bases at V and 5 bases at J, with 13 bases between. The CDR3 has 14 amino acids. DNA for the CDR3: TGCGCCAGCAGTGATTCTGGTCTTGCGGAGACCCAGTACTTC. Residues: CASSDSGLAETQYF.

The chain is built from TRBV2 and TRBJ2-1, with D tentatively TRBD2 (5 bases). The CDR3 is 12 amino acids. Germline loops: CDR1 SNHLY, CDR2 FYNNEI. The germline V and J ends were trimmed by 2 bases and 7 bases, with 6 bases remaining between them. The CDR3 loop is CASSERENEQFF. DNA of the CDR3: TGTGCCAGCAGTGAAAGGGAGAATGAGCAGTTCTTC.

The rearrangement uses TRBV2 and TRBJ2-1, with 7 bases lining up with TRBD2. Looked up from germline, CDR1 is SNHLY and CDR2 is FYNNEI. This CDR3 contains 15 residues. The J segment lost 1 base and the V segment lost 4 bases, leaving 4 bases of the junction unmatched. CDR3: CASSGLARSYNEQFF. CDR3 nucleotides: TGTGCCAGCAGTGGACTAGCCCGTTCCTACAATGAGCAGTTCTTC.

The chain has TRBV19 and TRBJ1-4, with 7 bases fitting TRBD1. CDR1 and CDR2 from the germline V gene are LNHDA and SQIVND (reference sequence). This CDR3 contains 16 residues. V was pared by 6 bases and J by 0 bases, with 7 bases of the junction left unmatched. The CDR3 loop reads CASSRGQPTTNEKLFF. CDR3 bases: TGTGCCAGTAGCCGGGGACAGCCCACAACTAATGAAAAACTGTTTTTT. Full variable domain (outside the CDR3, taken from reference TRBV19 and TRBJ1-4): DGGITQSPKYLFRKEGQNVTLSCEQNLNHDAMYWYRQDPGQGLRLIYYSQIVNDFQKGDIAEGYSVSREKKESFPLTVTSAQKNPTAFYLCASSRGQPTTNEKLFFGSGTQLSVL.

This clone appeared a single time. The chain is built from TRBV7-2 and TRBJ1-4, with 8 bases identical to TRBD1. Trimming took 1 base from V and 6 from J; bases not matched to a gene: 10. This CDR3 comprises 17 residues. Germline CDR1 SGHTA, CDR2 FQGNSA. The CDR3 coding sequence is TGTGCCAGCAGCTTAGTCCAGGGGGCGACCGAATATGAAAAACTGTTTTTT. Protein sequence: CASSLVQGATEYEKLFF.

The CDR3 nucleotides read TGCGCCAGCAGCTACTCCGGGACTAGCGGGAGCGGAGAGCAGTACTTC. It is translated as CASSYSGTSGSGEQYF. J is TRBJ2-7 and V is TRBV5-1; 14 positions agree with TRBD2. V gave up 3 bases and J gave up 7 bases; unmatched junction bases: 9. In germline, CDR1 is SGHRS, CDR2 YFSETQ. The CDR3 runs 16 residues.

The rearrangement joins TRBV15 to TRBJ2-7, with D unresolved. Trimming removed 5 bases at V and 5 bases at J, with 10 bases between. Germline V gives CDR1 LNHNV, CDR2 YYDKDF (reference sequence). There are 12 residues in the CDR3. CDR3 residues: CATSGLVNEQYF. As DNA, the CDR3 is TGTGCCACCAGCGGCCTCGTCAACGAGCAGTACTTC.

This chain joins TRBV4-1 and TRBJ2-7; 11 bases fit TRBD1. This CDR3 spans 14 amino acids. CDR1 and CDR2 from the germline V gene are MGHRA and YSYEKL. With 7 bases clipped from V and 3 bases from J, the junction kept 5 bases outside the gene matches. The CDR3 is CASNLGQGVYEQYF. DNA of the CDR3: TGCGCCAGCAACCTGGGACAGGGGGTCTACGAGCAGTACTTC.

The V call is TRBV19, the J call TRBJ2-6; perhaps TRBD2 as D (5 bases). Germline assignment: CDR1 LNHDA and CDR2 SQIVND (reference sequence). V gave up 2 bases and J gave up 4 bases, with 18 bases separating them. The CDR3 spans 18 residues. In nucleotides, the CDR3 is TGTGCCAGTAGTATAATTCAGGAGGCATATAGGGGGGCCAACGTCCTGACTTTC. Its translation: CASSIIQEAYRGANVLTF.

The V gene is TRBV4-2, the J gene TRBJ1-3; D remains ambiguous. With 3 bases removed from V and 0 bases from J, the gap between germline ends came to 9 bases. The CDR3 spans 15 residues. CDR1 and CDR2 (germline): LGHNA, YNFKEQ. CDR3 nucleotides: TGTGCCAGCAGCCAGGCCCCGGGCTCTGGAAACACCATATATTTT. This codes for CASSQAPGSGNTIYF.

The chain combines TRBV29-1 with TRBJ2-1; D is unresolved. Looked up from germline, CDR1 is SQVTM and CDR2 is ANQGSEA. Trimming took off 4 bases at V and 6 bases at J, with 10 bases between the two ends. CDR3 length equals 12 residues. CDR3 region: CSVAPGLNEQFF. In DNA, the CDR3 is TGCAGCGTTGCTCCGGGTCTCAATGAGCAGTTCTTC.

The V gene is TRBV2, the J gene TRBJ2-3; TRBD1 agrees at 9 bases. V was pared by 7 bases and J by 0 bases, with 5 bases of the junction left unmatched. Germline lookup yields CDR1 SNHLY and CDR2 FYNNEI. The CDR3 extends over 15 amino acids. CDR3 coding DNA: TGTGCCAGCAACCGGGACAGGGTTAGCACAGATACGCAGTATTTT. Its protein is CASNRDRVSTDTQYF.

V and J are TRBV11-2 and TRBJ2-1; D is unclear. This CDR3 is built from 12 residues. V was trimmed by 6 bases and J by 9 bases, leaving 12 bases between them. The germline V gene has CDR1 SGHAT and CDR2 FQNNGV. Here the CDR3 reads CASRSVLREQFF. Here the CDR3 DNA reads TGTGCCAGCAGGTCGGTGCTGCGTGAGCAGTTCTTC.

The CDR3, as DNA: TGTGCCAGCAGCCTGCGACAGGGTTCGGGTAATGAGCAGTTCTTC. Translated: CASSLRQGSGNEQFF. The chain uses TRBV5-6 and TRBJ2-1; TRBD1 matches at 7 bases. V dropped 4 bases and J dropped 7; count of bases not matched to a gene: 11. Germline loops: CDR1 SGHDT, CDR2 YYEEEE. The CDR3 loop spans 15 amino acids.

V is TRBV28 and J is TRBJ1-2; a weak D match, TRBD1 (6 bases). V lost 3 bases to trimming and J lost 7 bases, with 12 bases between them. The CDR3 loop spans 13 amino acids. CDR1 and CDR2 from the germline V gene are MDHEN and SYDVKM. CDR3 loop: CASSFSGASGYTF. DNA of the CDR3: TGTGCCAGCAGTTTCTCAGGGGCCTCTGGCTACACCTTC.

Here the CDR3 reads CSAKQGRGDEQFF. The DNA of the CDR3 is TGCAGCGCAAAACAGGGGCGCGGGGATGAGCAGTTCTTC. The chain joins TRBV29-1 to TRBJ2-1; TRBD1 might be the D (7 bases). V was trimmed by 7 bases and J by 8 bases, leaving 18 bases between them. The length of the CDR3 is 13 residues. CDR1 is SQVTM, CDR2 ANQGSEA, per germline.

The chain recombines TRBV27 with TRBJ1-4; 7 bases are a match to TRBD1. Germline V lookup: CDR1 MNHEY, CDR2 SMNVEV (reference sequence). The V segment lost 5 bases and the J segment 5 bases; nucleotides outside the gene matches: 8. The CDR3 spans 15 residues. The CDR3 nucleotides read TGTGCCAGCAGTCCCCCGGACAGGAGAAATGAAAAACTGTTTTTT. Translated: CASSPPDRRNEKLFF.